The TCR beta chain described here comes from a study of blood T cell repertoires in COVID-19 (TCRdb year 2020). About the investigation overall: The collaborator samples originated in the United States, Italy and Spain and spanned the acute and convalescent phases of COVID-19. The material from the prospective study consisted of cDNA or gDNA derived from T cells, B-cell-depleted T cells, or PBMCs. Deeply sampled blood TCRbeta repertoires from subjects exposed to, actively infected with, or recovered from COVID-19 were included in the dataset. The repertoires were released in a freely available public database intended as a resource for research on the immune response to SARS-CoV-2. Samples were obtained from the ongoing ImmuneRACE study (first 160 participants) and from over 1,000 subjects provided by 6 global collaborators. Sample metadata almost always included a de-identified subject ID, COVID-19 status, age in years and sex. Where available, HLA class I and class II types were obtained from metadata supplied by the sample provider rather than from assay-based typing. The full study reports these points: Clinical and demographic metadata were provided uncurated, with the amount varying by source and participant.

V is clipped by 1 base and J by 5 bases, and the sequence between their germline boundaries is 11 bases long. Taken from cysteine to phenylalanine, the CDR3 has 15 residues. Only the CDR3 region is kept as DNA, spanning 45 bases read in frame from base 1. CDR1 and CDR2, looked up from the germline V gene, are SGHTA and FQGNSA. The immunoSEQ Assay, a bias-controlled multiplex PCR, was used to amplify TCRbeta CDR3 regions from genomic DNA. The paper's data handling went like this. Nucleated cell counts per sample were estimated from amplification of reference gene primers within the assay. To quantify the absolute abundance of each unique TCRbeta CDR3 rearrangement, sequence reads were collapsed and filtered. For each sample, productive Simpson clonality was calculated by taking the square root of Simpson's diversity index across productive rearrangements. TCRdb holds this immuneACCESS table with in-frame rearrangements only. Some clones are missing; in checked studies, unresolved V genes explain under half, and the rest has no known cause. V, J and clone size reflect that table, while D and trimming were determined from the DNA. Here the sample has roughly 150,000 clones; 89% occur a single time. Clones ranked in the top ten supply about 2.8% of the sample.

As for this clone: Its target antigen remains unknown. No base quality information exists; no much larger clone differs at one position.

The collaborating institutions used their own protocols to collect whole blood in K2EDTA tubes. For TCRbeta analysis, collaborators shipped samples in one of three forms: frozen whole blood, isolated PBMCs, or DNA extracted from either of those sample types. The TCR comes from a man aged 60 to 69 with acute or convalescent COVID-19. Sequencing was performed on peripheral blood. In this chain, TRBV7-2 is recombined with TRBJ1-4, with the identity of the D gene unclear. CDR3 protein: CASSLVVTPNEKLFF. Here is the DNA: TGTGCCAGCAGCTTAGTCGTCACTCCAAATGAAAAACTGTTTTTT. Extended through the reference TRBV7-2 and TRBJ1-4 proteins, this CDR3 yields the full variable domain: GAGVSQSPSNKVTEKGKDVELRCDPISGHTALYWYRQSLGQGLEFLIYFQGNSAPDKSGLPSDRFSAERTGGSVSTLTIQRTQQEDSAVYLCASSLVVTPNEKLFFGSGTQLSVL.